The entry that follows covers one TCR beta chain sequence. The protocol was immunoSEQ multiplex PCR, while the TCRdb copy is restricted to in-frame clones and leaves out a portion. Altogether around 80,000 clones are present, around 90% being singletons, with the ten largest covering over 1.3%. This entry comes from a study of T cell changes during pregnancy in multiple sclerosis. The CDR3 runs 16 residues. Per the germline V gene, CDR1 is MGHRA and CDR2 is YSYEKL. J was trimmed by 7 bases and V by 1 base; bases with no gene match: 8. The source is a female donor with multiple sclerosis, enrolled in a pregnancy study. The rearrangement joins TRBV4-1 to TRBJ2-2; 8 nucleotides line up with TRBD2. The sample here was peripheral blood, taken before pregnancy. In nucleotides, the CDR3 is TGCGCCAGCAGCCAAGTGGCGGGGGGCGGAGACGGGGAGCTGTTTTTT. Its protein product is CASSQVAGGGDGELFF.